This paragraph reports one T cell receptor (beta chain). The data stem from a study of blood T cell repertoires in COVID-19. V was pared by 1 base and J by 3 bases, with 10 bases between. The V gene's germline CDR1 is LNHDA and CDR2 SQIVND (reference sequence). The CDR3 runs 15 residues. Assay: immunoSEQ multiplex PCR; the TCRdb copy retains only in-frame clones and omits some. This sample carries about 260,000 clones, approximately 86% of them seen once, and the ten largest clones take around 8.8%. This clonotype was obtained from a man aged 35-49 years with active or convalescent COVID-19. The sequencing sample was made of peripheral blood. V gene TRBV19 combines with J gene TRBJ1-3; D uncertain. CDR3 region: CASSIARTHGNTIYF. Written as DNA, the CDR3 is TGTGCCAGTAGTATAGCCCGGACTCATGGAAACACCATATATTTT.